These 3 T cell receptor beta chains came from one sample sequenced in a study of T cell responses to AZD1222 COVID-19 vaccine. This table comes from immunoSEQ multiplex PCR, and its TCRdb copy is limited to in-frame clones, with some not included. The sample has 90,000 to 100,000 clones, around 89% seen once. The sample here was peripheral blood, taken on day 0 of AZD1222 vaccination. The origin of the receptors is an adult in good health.

This clone was observed a few times. This rearrangement joins TRBV6-1 to TRBJ1-5; no definite D call. The CDR3 spans 15 residues. CDR1 is MNHNS and CDR2 is SASEGT in the germline V gene. V lost 2 bases and J 2 bases, leaving 10 bases between the germline ends. The CDR3 protein is CASSERSRGNQPQHF. CDR3 nucleotides: TGTGCCAGCAGTGAACGGAGTCGAGGCAATCAGCCCCAGCATTTT.

This chain links TRBV19 with TRBJ1-3; 8 nucleotides match TRBD1. V shed 5 bases, J shed 0 bases, and the junction held 6 bases outside the gene matches. Germline-derived CDR1 and CDR2 are LNHDA and SQIVND (reference sequence). The CDR3 loop spans 16 amino acids. The CDR3 DNA reads TGTGCCAGTAGTTCGACAGGGGCAGGCTCTGGAAACACCATATATTTT. It yields the protein CASSSTGAGSGNTIYF.

The J gene is TRBJ1-5, the V gene TRBV10-2; the D is unclear. Trimming pared 3 bases from V and 0 bases from J, leaving 15 bases between. Germline V gene sequence: CDR1 WSHSY, CDR2 SAAADI. The CDR3 sequence is 17 residues long. CDR3 sequence reads: CASSEFRSSASNQPQHF. The DNA of the CDR3 is TGCGCCAGCAGTGAATTCCGATCTTCGGCTAGCAATCAGCCCCAGCATTTT.